The present T cell receptor (beta chain) was sequenced within a study of a mutant IDH1 vaccine in newly diagnosed glioma. Deletions cut 1 base from V and 4 bases from J, with 18 bases between. The CDR3 runs to 17 residues. Germline V gene sequence: CDR1 SGHTA, CDR2 FQGNSA. Note on this clone: Its antigen is currently unknown.

Produced via immunoSEQ multiplex PCR; TCRdb's table is partial and in-frame only. The sample holds about 26,000 clones, around four fifths seen once. Noted time point: week 35, safety follow-up. Vaccinated patients received 300 ug of mutant IDH1 20-mer peptide per dose, with topical imiquimod. This receptor was taken from a man aged 30-40 years with glioma. The sequenced sample was PBMCs, obtained from a glioma patient whose treatment included an IDH1 peptide vaccine. The V call is TRBV7-2, the J call TRBJ2-3; possibly TRBD1 or TRBD2 for D (6 bases each). CDR3: CASSLEAVGAGPDTQYF. DNA for the CDR3: TGTGCCAGCAGCTTAGAAGCGGTGGGGGCGGGGCCAGATACGCAGTATTTT.